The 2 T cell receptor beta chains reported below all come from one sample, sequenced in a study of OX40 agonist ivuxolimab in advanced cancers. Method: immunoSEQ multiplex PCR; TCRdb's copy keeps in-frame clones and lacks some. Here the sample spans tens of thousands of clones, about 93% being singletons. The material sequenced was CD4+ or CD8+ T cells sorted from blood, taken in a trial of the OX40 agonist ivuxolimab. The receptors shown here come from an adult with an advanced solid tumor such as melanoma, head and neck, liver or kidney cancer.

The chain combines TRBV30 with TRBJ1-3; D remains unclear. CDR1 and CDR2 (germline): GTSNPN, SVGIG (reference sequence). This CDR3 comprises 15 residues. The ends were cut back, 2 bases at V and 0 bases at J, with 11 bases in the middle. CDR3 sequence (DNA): TGTGCCTGGAGTCTCGGACTTAGCTCTGGAAACACCATATATTTT. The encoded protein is CAWSLGLSSGNTIYF.

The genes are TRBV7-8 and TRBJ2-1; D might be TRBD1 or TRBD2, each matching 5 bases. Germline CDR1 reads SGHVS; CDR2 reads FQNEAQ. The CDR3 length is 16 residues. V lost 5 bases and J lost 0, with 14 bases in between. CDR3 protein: CASSPRDPSSYNEQFF. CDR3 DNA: TGTGCCAGCAGCCCCCGGGACCCAAGCTCCTACAATGAGCAGTTCTTC.